This passage covers 20 T cell receptor beta chains from one sample sequenced in a study of CD8+ T cells in alopecia areata. Extracted RNA was reverse transcribed, and the resulting cDNA served as sequencing template. TCRdb's copy holds only in-frame clones and misses some; the assay was immunoSEQ multiplex PCR. The table shows about 130,000 clones, with 58% occurring only once. The sequencing here drew on CD4+ T cells sorted from blood, taken at week 0. These receptors came from a human donor with alopecia areata.

A single count supports this clone. Other nucleotide sequences in the sample specify the same CDR3. The chain recombines TRBV2 with TRBJ1-5; 7 nucleotides align to TRBD1. Germline V lookup: CDR1 SNHLY, CDR2 FYNNEI. The CDR3 consists of 14 residues. The trim removed 4 bases at V and 2 bases at J, leaving 2 bases unmatched. The CDR3 DNA is TGTGCCAGCAGTGGGCAGGGGGGCAATCAGCCCCAGCATTTT. As protein: CASSGQGGNQPQHF.

This clone appeared a few times. The V call is TRBV21-1, the J call TRBJ2-5; the table names TRBD2, a call not compared with the DNA. TRBV21-1 is a documented pseudogene. This CDR3 is built from 13 residues. As DNA, the CDR3 is TGTGCCAGCAGCAAAAAACTACAAGAGACCCAGTACTTC. Its protein is CASSKKLQETQYF.

The gene calls are TRBV30 and TRBJ1-2; no reliable D call. Germline V gene lookup returns CDR1 GTSNPN and CDR2 SVGIG (reference sequence). CDR3 length: 10 residues. V dropped 7 bases and J dropped 5 bases, with 8 bases sitting between them. The CDR3 region is CAFGEYGYTF. The CDR3, as DNA: TGTGCCTTTGGGGAATATGGCTACACCTTC.

The chain combines TRBV5-4 with TRBJ2-7; TRBD2 matches 7 bases. Germline V gives CDR1 SGHNT, CDR2 YYREEE (reference sequence). V lost 0 bases, J lost 6 bases, and 6 bases stayed unmatched. This CDR3 spans 14 amino acids. CDR3 nucleotide sequence: TGTGCCAGCAGCTTGGAGACGGGGGAGGGCGAGCAGTACTTC. It specifies CASSLETGEGEQYF.

This chain links TRBV9 with TRBJ2-5, with 8 bases matching TRBD2. This CDR3 spans 15 amino acids. V gave up 0 bases and J gave up 4 bases; unmatched junction bases: 5. Germline V lookup: CDR1 SGDLS, CDR2 YYNGEE. The chain's CDR3 is CASSVAGGPVETQYF. CDR3 DNA sequence: TGTGCCAGCAGCGTAGCGGGGGGGCCCGTAGAGACCCAGTACTTC.

The chain carries TRBV5-1 and TRBJ2-2; tentative D call: TRBD1 (5 bases). This CDR3 has 14 residues. The germline V and J ends were trimmed by 6 bases and 0 bases, with 9 bases remaining between them. In germline, CDR1 is SGHRS, CDR2 YFSETQ. Here the CDR3 reads CASKQEPNTGELFF. In DNA form, the CDR3 reads TGCGCCAGCAAACAGGAGCCGAACACCGGGGAGCTGTTTTTT.

This clone appeared a few times. This chain joins TRBV30 and TRBJ1-1; TRBD1 matches 8 bases. The trim removed 4 bases at V and 2 bases at J, leaving 3 bases unmatched. Germline V lookup: CDR1 GTSNPN, CDR2 SVGIG (reference sequence). This CDR3 comprises 13 residues. The CDR3 sequence is CAWTTGVNTEAFF. Here the CDR3 DNA reads TGTGCCTGGACGACAGGGGTAAACACTGAAGCTTTCTTT.

The chain carries TRBV4-1 and TRBJ1-5, with TRBD1 as a possible D gene (6 bases). V was shortened by 2 bases and J by 0 bases, with 14 bases between the two germline ends. Germline assignment: CDR1 MGHRA and CDR2 YSYEKL. The CDR3 covers 17 residues. In DNA form, the CDR3 reads TGCGCCAGCAGCCAAAAACAGGGAATCTATAGCAATCAGCCCCAGCATTTT. This translates into CASSQKQGIYSNQPQHF.

This clone was observed a handful of times. The genes are TRBV7-8 and TRBJ2-5; D could derive from TRBD1 or TRBD2 (5 bases each). This CDR3 is 12 amino acids long. Germline CDR1 reads SGHVS; CDR2 reads FQNEAQ. V was pared by 5 bases and J by 5 bases, with 9 bases between. The CDR3 reads CASSPWGETQYF. In DNA, the CDR3 is TGTGCCAGCAGCCCCTGGGGGGAGACCCAGTACTTC.

This chain joins TRBV5-1 and TRBJ2-5; 7 positions match TRBD2. The CDR3 covers 14 residues. Germline CDR1 is SGHRS and CDR2 is YFSETQ. With 1 base clipped from V and 2 bases from J, the junction kept 2 bases outside the gene matches. The CDR3 loop reads CASSLSSGQETQYF. As DNA, the CDR3 is TGCGCCAGCAGCTTGTCTAGCGGACAAGAGACCCAGTACTTC.

As for this clone: Compared with germline, one end of the junction differs, possibly owing to a read error. This CDR3 is CAAGPYPLHF. Here the CDR3 DNA reads TGCGCCGCAGGCCCTTACCCCCTCCACTTT. The chain uses TRBV30 and TRBJ1-6; D is undetermined. Germline V lookup: CDR1 GTSNPN, CDR2 SVGIG (reference sequence). There are 10 residues in the CDR3.

V usage is TRBV6-5 and J usage is TRBJ1-1; D unresolved. Between the trimmed V and J ends, which lost 5 bases and 1 base, there was a span of 14 bases. This CDR3 region has 15 residues. The V gene's germline CDR1 is MNHEY and CDR2 SVGAGI. CDR3 nucleotide sequence: TGTGCCAGCAGTCTCGCCGGTGCGGGGAACACTGAAGCTTTCTTT. Translation gives CASSLAGAGNTEAFF.

Concerning this clone itself: The same CDR3 can be traced to other DNA sequences in this sample. V is TRBV29-1 and J is TRBJ1-1; no clear D gene. The V end was cut by 3 bases, the J end by 1 base, with 6 bases between. The CDR3 is 12 amino acids. The germline CDR1 and CDR2 sequences are SQVTM and ANQGSEA. CDR3 nucleotide sequence: TGCAGCGTTGAGAGGGAGAACACTGAAGCTTTCTTT. This translates into CSVERENTEAFF.

The rearrangement uses TRBV30 and TRBJ2-1; 7 positions agree with TRBD1. Per germline, CDR1 GTSNPN and CDR2 SVGIG (reference sequence). The CDR3 has 13 residues. J gave up 6 bases and V 1 base, and 3 bases lay outside the gene matches. The CDR3 here is CAWSGTGFNEQFF. The CDR3 bases are TGTGCCTGGAGTGGGACAGGATTCAATGAGCAGTTCTTC.

V and J are TRBV4-2 and TRBJ2-1, with D maybe TRBD2 (5 bases). There are 14 residues in the CDR3. Trimming removed 1 base at V and 1 base at J, with 5 bases between. Germline CDR1 and CDR2: LGHNA and YNFKEQ. CDR3 DNA sequence: TGTGCCAGCAGCCAAGGACTATCCTACAATGAGCAGTTCTTC. It specifies CASSQGLSYNEQFF.

Only a few counts were recorded for this clone. This chain joins TRBV7-2 and TRBJ1-2; D unclear. The CDR3 spans 12 residues. With 4 bases removed from V and 8 bases from J, the gap between germline ends came to 11 bases. The germline gives CDR1 SGHTA, CDR2 FQGNSA. The CDR3 DNA follows: TGTGCCAGCAGCTCTAGAGGGAGAGGCTACACCTTC. Protein sequence: CASSSRGRGYTF.

The chain has TRBV30 and TRBJ1-2; the match to TRBD1 covers 7 bases. Germline CDR1 reads GTSNPN; CDR2 reads SVGIG (reference sequence). The J segment lost 9 bases and the V segment lost 2 bases, leaving 6 bases of the junction unmatched. This CDR3 has 12 amino acids. The CDR3 spells CAWSRQGVSYTF. The CDR3 DNA reads as TGTGCCTGGAGTCGACAGGGCGTCAGCTACACCTTC.

The chain employs TRBV19 and TRBJ1-5; D not resolved. Germline V gene lookup returns CDR1 LNHDA and CDR2 SQIVND (reference sequence). The CDR3 is made up of 14 amino acids. Trimming removed 4 bases at V and 4 bases at J, with 11 bases between. This CDR3 reads CASSTTYTNQPQHF. DNA of the CDR3: TGTGCCAGTAGTACCACCTACACGAATCAGCCCCAGCATTTT.

This chain uses TRBV30 with TRBJ2-4; the D gene could be TRBD1 or TRBD2 (5 bases each). The CDR3 spans 13 residues. Trimming shortened V by 3 bases and J by 10 bases, and 16 bases separated the two germline ends. Germline CDR1 GTSNPN, CDR2 SVGIG (reference sequence). CDR3 protein: CAWRAFTGGIQYF. CDR3 coding DNA: TGTGCCTGGAGGGCCTTTACTGGGGGAATTCAGTACTTC.

This clone has only one observation. The chain joins TRBV18 to TRBJ1-4; D is unresolved. Germline CDR1 and CDR2: KGHSH and LQKENI. V shed 1 base and J shed 7 bases, with 16 bases lying between them. The CDR3 runs to 16 residues. CDR3: CASSPQEQWASEKLFF. In DNA, the CDR3 is TGTGCCAGCTCACCACAGGAACAGTGGGCGAGTGAAAAACTGTTTTTT.